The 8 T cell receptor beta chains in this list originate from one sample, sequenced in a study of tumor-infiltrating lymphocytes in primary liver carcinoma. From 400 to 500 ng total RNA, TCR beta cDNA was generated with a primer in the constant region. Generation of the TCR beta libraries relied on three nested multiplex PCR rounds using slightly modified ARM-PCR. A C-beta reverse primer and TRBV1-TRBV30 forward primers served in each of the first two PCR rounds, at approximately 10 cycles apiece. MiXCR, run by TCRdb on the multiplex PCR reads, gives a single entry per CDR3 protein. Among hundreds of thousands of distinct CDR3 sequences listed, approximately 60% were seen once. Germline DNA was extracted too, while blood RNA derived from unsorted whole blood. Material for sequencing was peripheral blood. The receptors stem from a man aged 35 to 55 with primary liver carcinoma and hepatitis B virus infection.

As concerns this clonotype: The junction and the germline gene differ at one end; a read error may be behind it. The CDR3 is CARSLPGQNNEQFF. CDR3 in DNA: TGTGCCAGAAGCTTACCGGGACAGAACAATGAGCAGTTCTTC. The V call is TRBV5-6, the J call TRBJ2-1; 7 nucleotides align to TRBD1. This CDR3 comprises 14 residues. The V gene's germline CDR1 is SGHDT and CDR2 YYEEEE.

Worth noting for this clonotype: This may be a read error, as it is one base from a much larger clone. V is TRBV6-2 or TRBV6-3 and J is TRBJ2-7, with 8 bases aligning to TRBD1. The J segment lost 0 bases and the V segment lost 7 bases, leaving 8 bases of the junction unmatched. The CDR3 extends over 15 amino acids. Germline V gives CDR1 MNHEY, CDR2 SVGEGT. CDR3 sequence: CASTIRTGSSYEQYF. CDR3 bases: TGTGCCAGCACTATCCGGACAGGGTCCTCCTACGAGCAGTACTTC.

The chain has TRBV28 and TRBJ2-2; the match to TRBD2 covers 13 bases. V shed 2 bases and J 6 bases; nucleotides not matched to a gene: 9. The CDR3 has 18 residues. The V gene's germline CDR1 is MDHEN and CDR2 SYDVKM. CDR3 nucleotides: TGTGCCAGCAGTTTAAGGCCCGAGACTAGCGGGAGGTCCGGGGAGCTGTTTTTT. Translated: CASSLRPETSGRSGELFF.

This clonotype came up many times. The CDR3 DNA sequence: TGTGCCAGCAGCCAAGGAGCGGGCACCTACGAGCAGTACTTC. Translating gives CASSQGAGTYEQYF. The gene calls are TRBV4-2 and TRBJ2-7; tentatively, D is TRBD2 (6 bases). The CDR3 loop spans 14 amino acids. With 1 base removed from V and 2 bases from J, the gap between germline ends came to 9 bases. Germline V gene sequence: CDR1 LGHNA, CDR2 YNFKEQ.

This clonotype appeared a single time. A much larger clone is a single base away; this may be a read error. The CDR3 bases are TGTGTCACCCGGGGAGGGGTATCCACAGATACGCAGTATTTT. As protein: CVTRGGVSTDTQYF. The chain employs TRBV10-3 and TRBJ2-3; 7 positions agree with TRBD2. Germline V gives CDR1 ENHRY, CDR2 SYGVKD. The CDR3 length is 14 residues.

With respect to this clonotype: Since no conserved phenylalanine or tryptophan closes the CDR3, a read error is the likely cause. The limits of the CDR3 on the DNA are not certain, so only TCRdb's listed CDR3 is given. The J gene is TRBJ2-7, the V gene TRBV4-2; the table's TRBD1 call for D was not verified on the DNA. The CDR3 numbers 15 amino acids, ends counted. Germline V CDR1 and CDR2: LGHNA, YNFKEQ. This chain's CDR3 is CASSQETGTSYEKYL.

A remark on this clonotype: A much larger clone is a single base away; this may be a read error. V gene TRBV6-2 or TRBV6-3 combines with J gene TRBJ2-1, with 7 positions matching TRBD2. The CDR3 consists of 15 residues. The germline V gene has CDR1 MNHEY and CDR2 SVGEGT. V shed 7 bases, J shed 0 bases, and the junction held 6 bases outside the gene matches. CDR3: CASTRAGDSYNEQFF. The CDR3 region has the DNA TGTGCCAGCACGAGGGCGGGAGACTCCTACAATGAGCAGTTCTTC.

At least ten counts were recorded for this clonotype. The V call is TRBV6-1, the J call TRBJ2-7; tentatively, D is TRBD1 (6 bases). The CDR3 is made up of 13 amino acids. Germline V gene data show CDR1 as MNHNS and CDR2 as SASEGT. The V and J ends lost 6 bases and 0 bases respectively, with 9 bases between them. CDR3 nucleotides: TGTGCCAGCAGGAGCAGGGGCTCCTACGAGCAGTACTTC. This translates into CASRSRGSYEQYF.